A single TCR beta chain is shown here with its context. CDR1 is SGHRS, CDR2 YFSETQ, per germline. CDR3 size: 14 residues. Trimming removed 3 bases from V and 0 bases from J, with 10 bases in between. The sample comes from a study of blood T cell repertoires in COVID-19. Only in-frame clones appear in the TCRdb table, and some are missing; sequencing was by immunoSEQ multiplex PCR. This table has about 94,000 clones, approximately 80% appearing once. The receptor was isolated from a human donor in a cohort sampled during active COVID-19. Sample: peripheral blood. The rearrangement links TRBV5-1 to TRBJ2-7; a possible D gene is TRBD1 (5 bases). The DNA of the CDR3 is TGCGCCAGCAGCTCTGGGGCAAACTCCTACGAGCAGTACTTC. Its translation: CASSSGANSYEQYF.